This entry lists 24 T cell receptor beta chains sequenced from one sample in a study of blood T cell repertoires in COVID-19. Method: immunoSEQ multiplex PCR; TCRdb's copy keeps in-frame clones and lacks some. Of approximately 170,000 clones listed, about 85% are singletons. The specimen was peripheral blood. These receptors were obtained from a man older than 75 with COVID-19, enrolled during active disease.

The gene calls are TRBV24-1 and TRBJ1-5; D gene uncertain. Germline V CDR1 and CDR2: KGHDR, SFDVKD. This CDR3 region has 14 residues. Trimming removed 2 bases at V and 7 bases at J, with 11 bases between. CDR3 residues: CATSDSRTQQPQHF. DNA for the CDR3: TGTGCCACCAGTGATTCTAGGACTCAACAGCCCCAGCATTTT.

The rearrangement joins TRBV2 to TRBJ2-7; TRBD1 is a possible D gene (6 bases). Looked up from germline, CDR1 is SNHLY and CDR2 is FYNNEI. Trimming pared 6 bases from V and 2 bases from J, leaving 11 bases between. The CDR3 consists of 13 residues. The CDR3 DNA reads TGTGCCAGCAGCCGGGGACAAGCCTACGAGCAGTACTTC. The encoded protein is CASSRGQAYEQYF.

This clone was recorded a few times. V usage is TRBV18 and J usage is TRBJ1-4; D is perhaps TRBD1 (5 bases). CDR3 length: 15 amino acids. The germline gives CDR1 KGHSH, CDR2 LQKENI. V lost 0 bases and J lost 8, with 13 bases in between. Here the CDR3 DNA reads TGTGCCAGCTCACCACCGGATAACAGGATGGAAAAACTGTTTTTT. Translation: CASSPPDNRMEKLFF.

CDR3 sequence: CASSRTGTGIDTQYF. CDR3 bases: TGTGCCAGCAGTAGGACCGGGACAGGGATAGATACGCAGTATTTT. The rearrangement joins TRBV6-5 to TRBJ2-3, with 9 bases that match TRBD1. In germline, CDR1 is MNHEY, CDR2 SVGAGI. The ends lost 5 bases at V and 5 bases at J; junction bases unmatched: 8. The CDR3 is 15 residues long.

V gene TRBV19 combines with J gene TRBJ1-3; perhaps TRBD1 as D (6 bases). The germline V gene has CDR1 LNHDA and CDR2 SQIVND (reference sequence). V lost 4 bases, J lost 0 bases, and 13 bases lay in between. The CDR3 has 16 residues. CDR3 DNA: TGTGCCAGTAGTAGCCATACAGGGAGCTCTGGAAACACCATATATTTT. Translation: CASSSHTGSSGNTIYF.

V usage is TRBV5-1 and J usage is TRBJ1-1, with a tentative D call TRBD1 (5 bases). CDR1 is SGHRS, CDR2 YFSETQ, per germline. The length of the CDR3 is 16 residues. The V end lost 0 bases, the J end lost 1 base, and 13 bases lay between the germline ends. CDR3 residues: CASSLGHGGTNTEAFF. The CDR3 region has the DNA TGCGCCAGCAGCTTGGGACACGGAGGGACGAACACTGAAGCTTTCTTT.

CDR3: CASSSRDSRNQETQYF. The CDR3 nucleotides are TGTGCCAGCAGCTCCCGGGACTCCCGGAACCAAGAGACCCAGTACTTC. The rearrangement joins TRBV7-2 to TRBJ2-5, with D tentatively TRBD2 (6 bases). This CDR3 is built from 16 residues. Trimming removed 4 bases from V and 0 bases from J, with 15 bases in between. Germline V gives CDR1 SGHTA, CDR2 FQGNSA.

In DNA, the CDR3 is TGTGCCAGCAGTGAAGGGACAGCAGTAGTCTATGGCTACACCTTC. This encodes CASSEGTAVVYGYTF. The chain employs TRBV6-1 and TRBJ1-2; D is perhaps TRBD1 (6 bases). The ends were cut back, 1 base at V and 4 bases at J, with 13 bases in the middle. Germline CDR1 is MNHNS and CDR2 is SASEGT. CDR3 length: 15 amino acids.

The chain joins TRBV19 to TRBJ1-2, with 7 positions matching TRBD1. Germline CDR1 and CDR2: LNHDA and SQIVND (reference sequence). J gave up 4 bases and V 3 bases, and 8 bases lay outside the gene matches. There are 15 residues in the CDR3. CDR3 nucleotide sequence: TGTGCCAGTAGTATCTCTCAGGGGGTTTCCTATGGCTACACCTTC. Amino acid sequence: CASSISQGVSYGYTF.

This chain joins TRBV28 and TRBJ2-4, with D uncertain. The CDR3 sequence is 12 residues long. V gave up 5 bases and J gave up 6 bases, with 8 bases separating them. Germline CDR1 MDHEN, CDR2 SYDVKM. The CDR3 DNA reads TGTGCCAGCAGTATCCCGGGAAACATTCAGTACTTC. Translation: CASSIPGNIQYF.

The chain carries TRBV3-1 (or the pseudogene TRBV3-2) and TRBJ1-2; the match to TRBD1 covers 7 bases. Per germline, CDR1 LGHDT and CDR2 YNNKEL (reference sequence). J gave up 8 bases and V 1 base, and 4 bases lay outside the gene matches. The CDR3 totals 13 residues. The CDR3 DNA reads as TGTGCCAGCAGCCAAGGAGGGGGCGAGGGCTACACCTTC. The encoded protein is CASSQGGGEGYTF.

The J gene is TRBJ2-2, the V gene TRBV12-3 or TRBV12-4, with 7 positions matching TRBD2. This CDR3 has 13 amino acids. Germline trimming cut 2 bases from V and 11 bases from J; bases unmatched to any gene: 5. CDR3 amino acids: CASSLSGGGELFF. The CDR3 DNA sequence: TGTGCCAGCAGTTTATCGGGGGGTGGCGAGCTGTTTTTT.

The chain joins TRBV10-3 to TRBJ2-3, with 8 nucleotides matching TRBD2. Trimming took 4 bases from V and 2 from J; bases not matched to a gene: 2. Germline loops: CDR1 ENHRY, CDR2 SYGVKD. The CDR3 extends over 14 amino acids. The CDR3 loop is CAISGAGVTDTQYF. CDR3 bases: TGTGCCATCAGTGGAGCGGGGGTCACAGATACGCAGTATTTT.

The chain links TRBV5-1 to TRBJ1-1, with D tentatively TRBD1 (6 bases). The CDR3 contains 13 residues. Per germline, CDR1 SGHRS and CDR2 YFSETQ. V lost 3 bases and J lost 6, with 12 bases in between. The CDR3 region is CASSSSGDPEAFF. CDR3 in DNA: TGCGCCAGCAGCTCGTCAGGGGACCCTGAAGCTTTCTTT.

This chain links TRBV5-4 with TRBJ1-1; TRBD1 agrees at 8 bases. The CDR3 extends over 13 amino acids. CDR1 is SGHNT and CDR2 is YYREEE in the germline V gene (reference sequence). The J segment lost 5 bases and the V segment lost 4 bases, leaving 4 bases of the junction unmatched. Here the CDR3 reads CASSRTGRTEAFF. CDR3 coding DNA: TGTGCCAGCAGCCGGACAGGGAGAACTGAAGCTTTCTTT.

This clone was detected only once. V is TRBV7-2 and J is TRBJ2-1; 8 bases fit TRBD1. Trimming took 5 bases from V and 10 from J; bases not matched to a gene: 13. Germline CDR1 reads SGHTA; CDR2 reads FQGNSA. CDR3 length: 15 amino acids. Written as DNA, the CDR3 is TGTGCCAGCAGCCCGGACAGGGCCTGGGGGTGGGAGCAGTTCTTC. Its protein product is CASSPDRAWGWEQFF.

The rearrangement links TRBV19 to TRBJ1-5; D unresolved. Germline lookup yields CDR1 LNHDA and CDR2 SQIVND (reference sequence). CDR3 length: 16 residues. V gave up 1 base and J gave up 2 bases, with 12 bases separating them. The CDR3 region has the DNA TGTGCCAGTAGTATAGTTGCCCCGGAGGGCAATCAGCCCCAGCATTTT. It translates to CASSIVAPEGNQPQHF.

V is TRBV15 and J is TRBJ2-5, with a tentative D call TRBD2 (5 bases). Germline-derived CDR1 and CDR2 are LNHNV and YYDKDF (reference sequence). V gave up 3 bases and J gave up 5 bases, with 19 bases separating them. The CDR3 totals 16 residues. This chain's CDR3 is CATSSLSRDMGETQYF. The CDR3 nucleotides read TGTGCCACCAGCAGCCTATCCCGGGATATGGGGGAGACCCAGTACTTC.

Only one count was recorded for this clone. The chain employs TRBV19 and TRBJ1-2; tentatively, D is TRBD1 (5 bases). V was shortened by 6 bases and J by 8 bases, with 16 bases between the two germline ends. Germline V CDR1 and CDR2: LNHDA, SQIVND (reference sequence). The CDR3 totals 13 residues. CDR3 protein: CASSEGLLQGYTF. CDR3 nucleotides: TGTGCCAGTAGCGAGGGACTCCTCCAGGGCTACACCTTC.

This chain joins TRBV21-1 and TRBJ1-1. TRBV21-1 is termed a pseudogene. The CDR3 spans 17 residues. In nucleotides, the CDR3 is TGTGCCAGCAGCAATGGGGAGGCCGGGAGATCCAACACTGAAGCTTTCTTT. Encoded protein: CASSNGEAGRSNTEAFF.

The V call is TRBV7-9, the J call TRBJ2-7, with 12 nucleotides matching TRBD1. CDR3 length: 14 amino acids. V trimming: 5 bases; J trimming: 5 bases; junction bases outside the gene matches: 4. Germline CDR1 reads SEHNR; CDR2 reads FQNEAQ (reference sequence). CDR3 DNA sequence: TGTGCCAGCAGCCCAGGGACAGGGGGCAACGAGCAGTACTTC. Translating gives CASSPGTGGNEQYF.

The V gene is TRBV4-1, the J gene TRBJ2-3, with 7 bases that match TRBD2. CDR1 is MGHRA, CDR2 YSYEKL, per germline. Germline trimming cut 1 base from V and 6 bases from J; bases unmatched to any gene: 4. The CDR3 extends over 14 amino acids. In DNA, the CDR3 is TGCGCCAGCAGCCAAGGGACCGGGAGGGATACGCAGTATTTT. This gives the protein CASSQGTGRDTQYF.

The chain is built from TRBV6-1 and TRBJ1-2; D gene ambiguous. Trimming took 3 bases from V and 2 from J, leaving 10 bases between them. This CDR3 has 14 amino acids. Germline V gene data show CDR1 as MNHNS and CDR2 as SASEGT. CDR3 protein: CASSEGPGNYGYTF. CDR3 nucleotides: TGTGCCAGCAGTGAGGGCCCCGGAAACTATGGCTACACCTTC.

CDR3 region: CASSLTAGTEAFF. CDR3 nucleotide sequence: TGTGCCAGCAGTCTGACAGCCGGTACTGAAGCTTTCTTT. This chain uses TRBV28 with TRBJ1-1, with a weak D call TRBD1 (5 bases). The CDR3 is made up of 13 amino acids. Trimming cost V 5 bases and J 5 bases, with 12 bases left between them. CDR1 and CDR2 from the germline V gene are MDHEN and SYDVKM.